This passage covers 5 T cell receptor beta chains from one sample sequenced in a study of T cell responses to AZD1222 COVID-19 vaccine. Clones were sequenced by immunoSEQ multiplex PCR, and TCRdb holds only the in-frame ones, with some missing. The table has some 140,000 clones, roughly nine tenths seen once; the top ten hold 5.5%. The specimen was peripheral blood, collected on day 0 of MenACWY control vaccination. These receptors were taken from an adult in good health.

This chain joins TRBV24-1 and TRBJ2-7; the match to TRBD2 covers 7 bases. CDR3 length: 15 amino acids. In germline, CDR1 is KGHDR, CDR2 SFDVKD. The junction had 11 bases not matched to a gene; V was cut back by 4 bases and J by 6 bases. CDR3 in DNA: TGTGCCACCAGTGACCCGGGGAGCGGGGACCTCGAGCAGTACTTC. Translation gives CATSDPGSGDLEQYF.

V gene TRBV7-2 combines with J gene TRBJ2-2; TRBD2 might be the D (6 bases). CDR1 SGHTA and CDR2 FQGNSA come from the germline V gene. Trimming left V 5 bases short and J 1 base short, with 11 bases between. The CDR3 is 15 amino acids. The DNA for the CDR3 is TGTGCCAGCAGCCCCACGGGGGTGAACACCGGGGAGCTGTTTTTT. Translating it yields CASSPTGVNTGELFF.

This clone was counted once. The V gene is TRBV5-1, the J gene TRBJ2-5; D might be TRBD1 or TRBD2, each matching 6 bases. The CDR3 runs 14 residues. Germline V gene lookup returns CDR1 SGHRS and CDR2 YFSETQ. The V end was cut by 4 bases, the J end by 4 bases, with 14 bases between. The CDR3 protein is CASSRARGPETQYF. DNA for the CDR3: TGCGCCAGCAGCCGAGCCCGGGGGCCAGAGACCCAGTACTTC.

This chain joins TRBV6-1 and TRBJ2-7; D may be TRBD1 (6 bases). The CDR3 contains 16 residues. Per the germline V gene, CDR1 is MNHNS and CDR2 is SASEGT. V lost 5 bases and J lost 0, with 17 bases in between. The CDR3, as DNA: TGTGCCAGCAGTAAAGGACAGTACATGAGCTCCTACGAGCAGTACTTC. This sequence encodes CASSKGQYMSSYEQYF.

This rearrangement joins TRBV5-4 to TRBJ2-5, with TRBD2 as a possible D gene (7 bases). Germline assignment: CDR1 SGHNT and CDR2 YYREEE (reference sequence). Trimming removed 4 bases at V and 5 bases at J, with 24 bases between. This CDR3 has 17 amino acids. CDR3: CASSPPYGGLLSETQYF. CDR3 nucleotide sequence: TGTGCCAGCAGCCCCCCCTACGGGGGGCTGCTCTCGGAGACCCAGTACTTC.